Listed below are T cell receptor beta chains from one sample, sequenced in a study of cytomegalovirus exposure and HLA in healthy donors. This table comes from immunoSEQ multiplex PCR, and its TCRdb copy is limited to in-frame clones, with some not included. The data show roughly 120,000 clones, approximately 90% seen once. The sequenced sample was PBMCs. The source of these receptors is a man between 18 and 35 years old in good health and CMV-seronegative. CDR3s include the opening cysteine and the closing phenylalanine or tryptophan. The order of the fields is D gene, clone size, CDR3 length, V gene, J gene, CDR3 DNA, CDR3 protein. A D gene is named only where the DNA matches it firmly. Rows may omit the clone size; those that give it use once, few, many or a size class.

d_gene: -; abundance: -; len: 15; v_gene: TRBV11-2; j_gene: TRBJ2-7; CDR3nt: TGTGCCAGCAGCTTAGTTAGGAGAGGGGGCTACGAGCAGTACTTC; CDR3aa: CASSLVRRGGYEQYF
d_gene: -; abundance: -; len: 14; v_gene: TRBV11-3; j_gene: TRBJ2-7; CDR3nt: TGTGCCAGCAGCTTCGGCAGGGTTGGGTACGAGCAGTACTTC; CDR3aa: CASSFGRVGYEQYF
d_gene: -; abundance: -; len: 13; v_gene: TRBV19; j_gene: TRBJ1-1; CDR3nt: TGTGCCAGTACCGGACAGATAAACACTGAAGCTTTCTTT; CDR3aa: CASTGQINTEAFF
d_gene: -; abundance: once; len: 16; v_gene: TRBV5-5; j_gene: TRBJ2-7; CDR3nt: TGTGCCAGCAGCTTGGGGGGCAACAGGGATATGAGCGAGCAGTACTTC; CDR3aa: CASSLGGNRDMSEQYF
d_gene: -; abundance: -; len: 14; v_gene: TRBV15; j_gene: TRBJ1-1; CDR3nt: TGTGCCACCACCGTGGGCGGGTTGAACACTGAAGCTTTCTTT; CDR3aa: CATTVGGLNTEAFF
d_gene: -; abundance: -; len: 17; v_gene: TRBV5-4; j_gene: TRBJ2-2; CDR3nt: TGTGCCAGCAGCACGACCGGGACTCGTATTTCCACCGGGGAGCTGTTTTTT; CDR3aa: CASSTTGTRISTGELFF
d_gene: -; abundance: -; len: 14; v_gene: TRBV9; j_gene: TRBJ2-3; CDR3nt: TGTGCCAGCAGCGTTACTAGTTTATCCGATACGCAGTATTTT; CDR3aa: CASSVTSLSDTQYF
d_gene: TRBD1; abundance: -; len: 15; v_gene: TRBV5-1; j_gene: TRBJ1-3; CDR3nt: TGCGCCAGCAGCATAGACAGGGCCTCTGGAAACACCATATATTTT; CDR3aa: CASSIDRASGNTIYF
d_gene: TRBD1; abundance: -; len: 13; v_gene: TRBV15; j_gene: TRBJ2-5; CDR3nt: TGTGCCACCAGCGGAGACAGGGGGCCGTCTGAGTACTTC; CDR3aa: CATSGDRGPSEYF
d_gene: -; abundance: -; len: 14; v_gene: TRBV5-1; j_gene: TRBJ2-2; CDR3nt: TGCGCCAGCCGAGGGGGATCTTCCGCCGGGGAGCTGTTTTTT; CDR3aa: CASRGGSSAGELFF
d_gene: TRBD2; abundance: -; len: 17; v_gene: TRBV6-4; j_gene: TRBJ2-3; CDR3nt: TGTGCCAGCAGTGACTCGAACCTAGCGGGGGACACAGATACGCAGTATTTT; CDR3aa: CASSDSNLAGDTDTQYF
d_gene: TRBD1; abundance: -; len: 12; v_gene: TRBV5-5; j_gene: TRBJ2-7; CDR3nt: TGTGCCAGCAGCTTGGACCGGACAGGGTCGTACTTC; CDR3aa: CASSLDRTGSYF
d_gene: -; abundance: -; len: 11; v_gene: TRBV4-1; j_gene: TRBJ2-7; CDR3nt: TGCGCCAGCAGCCAGAGGTACGAGCAGTACTTC; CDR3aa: CASSQRYEQYF
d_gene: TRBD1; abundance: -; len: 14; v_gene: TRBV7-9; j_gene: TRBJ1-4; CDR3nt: TGTGCCAGCAGCGTGACGGGACAGCCTGAAAAACTGTTTTTT; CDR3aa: CASSVTGQPEKLFF
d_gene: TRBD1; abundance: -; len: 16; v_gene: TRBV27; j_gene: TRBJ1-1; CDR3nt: TGTGCCAGCAGTCCTAGACAGGGGGGGCTGAACACTGAAGCTTTCTTT; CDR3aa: CASSPRQGGLNTEAFF
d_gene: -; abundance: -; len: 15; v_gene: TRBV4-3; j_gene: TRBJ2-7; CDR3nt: TGCGCCAGCAGCCAAGGAGGCGGACACTCCTACGAGCAGTACTTC; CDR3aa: CASSQGGGHSYEQYF
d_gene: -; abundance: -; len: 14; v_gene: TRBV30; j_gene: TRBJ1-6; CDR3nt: TGTGCCTGGAGTGTGGTCGGTTTAGATTCACCCCTCCACTTT; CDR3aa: CAWSVVGLDSPLHF